The source of this TCR beta chain is a study of CD8+CD57+ T cells in acquired aplastic anemia. As for the study in general: Yields of DNA that came from sorted CD4+ and CD8+ cells averaged about 3 ug. Study-wide findings and caveats: Patients and controls had CD8+ Simpson's diversity values that were not significantly distinct. Patients and controls shared twenty-nine CD8+ CDR3 sequences, highly expressed in patients.

The CDR3 spans 14 residues. The V gene's germline CDR1 is LNHDA and CDR2 SQIVND (reference sequence). Notes on this clonotype: Its antigen is unknown.

For CDR3 and TCR beta VDJ profiling, genomic DNA was the template used. Using its own MiXCR run on the reads, TCRdb lists one record per CDR3 protein. Of 250,000 to 300,000 distinct CDR3 sequences in the sample, approximately 56% were seen once. This sequence joins TRBV19 and TRBJ1-5; TRBD1 is a possible D gene (5 bases). The sequence was obtained from a human donor with severe aplastic anemia or a healthy control (not recorded which). Sequencing input: sorted CD4+, CD8+, or CD8+CD57+ T cells (not recorded which) from PBMCs. The CDR3 DNA reads TGTGCTACCCTGTCCAGGGAAATTGATCAGCCCCAGCATTTT. Its protein product is CATLSREIDQPQHF.